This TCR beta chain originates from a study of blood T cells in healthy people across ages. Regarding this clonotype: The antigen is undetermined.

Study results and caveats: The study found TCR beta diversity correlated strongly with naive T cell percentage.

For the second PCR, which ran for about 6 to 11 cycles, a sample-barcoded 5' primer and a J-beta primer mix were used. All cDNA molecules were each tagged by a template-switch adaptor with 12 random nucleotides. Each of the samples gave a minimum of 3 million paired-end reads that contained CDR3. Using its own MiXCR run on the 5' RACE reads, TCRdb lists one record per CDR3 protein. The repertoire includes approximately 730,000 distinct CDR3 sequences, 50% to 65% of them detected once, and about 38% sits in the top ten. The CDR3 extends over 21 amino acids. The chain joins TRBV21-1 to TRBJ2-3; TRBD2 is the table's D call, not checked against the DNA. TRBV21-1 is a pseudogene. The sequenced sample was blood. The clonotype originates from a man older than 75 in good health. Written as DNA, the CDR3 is TGTGCCAGCAGCAAGTACGGTGTGAAGCTAGCGGGAGGCTCTAGCACAGATACGCAGTATTTT. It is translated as CASSKYGVKLAGGSSTDTQYF.